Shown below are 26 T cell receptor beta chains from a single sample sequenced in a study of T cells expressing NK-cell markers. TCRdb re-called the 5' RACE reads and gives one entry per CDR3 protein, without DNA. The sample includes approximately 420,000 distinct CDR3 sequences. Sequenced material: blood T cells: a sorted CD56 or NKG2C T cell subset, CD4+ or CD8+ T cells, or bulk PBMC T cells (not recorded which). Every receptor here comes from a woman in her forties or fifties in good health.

CDR3 in amino acids: CAISRGGNTIYF. This rearrangement joins TRBV10-3 to TRBJ1-3. This CDR3 is built from 12 residues. CDR1 is ENHRY, CDR2 SYGVKD, per germline.

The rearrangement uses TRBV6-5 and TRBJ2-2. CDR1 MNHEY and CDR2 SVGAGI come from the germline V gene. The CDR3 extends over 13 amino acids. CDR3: CASSLTSTGELFF.

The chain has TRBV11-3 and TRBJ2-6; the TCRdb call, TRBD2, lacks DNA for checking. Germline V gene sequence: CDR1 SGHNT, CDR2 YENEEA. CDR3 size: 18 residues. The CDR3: CASSLDRGTGSGANVLTF.

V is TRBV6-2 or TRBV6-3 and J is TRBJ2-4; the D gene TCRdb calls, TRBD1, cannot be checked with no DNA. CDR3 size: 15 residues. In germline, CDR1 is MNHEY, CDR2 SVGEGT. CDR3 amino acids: CASSPPGTIKNIQYF.

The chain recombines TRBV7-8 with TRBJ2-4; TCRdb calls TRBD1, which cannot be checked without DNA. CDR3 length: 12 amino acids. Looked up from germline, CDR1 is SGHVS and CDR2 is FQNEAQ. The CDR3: CASSPIGDIQYF.

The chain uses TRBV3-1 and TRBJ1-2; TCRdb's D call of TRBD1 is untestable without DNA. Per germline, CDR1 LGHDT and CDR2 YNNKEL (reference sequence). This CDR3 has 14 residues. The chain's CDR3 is CASSQRTGYSGYTF. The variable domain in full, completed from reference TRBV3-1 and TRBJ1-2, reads DTAVSQTPKYLVTQMGNDKSIKCEQNLGHDTMYWYKQDSKKFLKIMFSYNNKELIINETVPNRFSPKSPDKAHLNLHINSLELGDSAVYFCASSQRTGYSGYTFGSGTRLTVV.

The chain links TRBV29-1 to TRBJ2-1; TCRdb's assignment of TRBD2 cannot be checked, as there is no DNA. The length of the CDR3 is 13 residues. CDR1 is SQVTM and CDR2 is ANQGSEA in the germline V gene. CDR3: CSGRLAVGNEQFF.

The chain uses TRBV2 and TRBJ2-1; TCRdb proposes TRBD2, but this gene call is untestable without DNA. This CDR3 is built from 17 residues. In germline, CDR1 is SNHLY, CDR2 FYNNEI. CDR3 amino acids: CASSEAPPAGAYNEQFF.

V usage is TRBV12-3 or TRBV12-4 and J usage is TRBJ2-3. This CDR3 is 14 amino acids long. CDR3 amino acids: CASSTRMGSDTQYF.

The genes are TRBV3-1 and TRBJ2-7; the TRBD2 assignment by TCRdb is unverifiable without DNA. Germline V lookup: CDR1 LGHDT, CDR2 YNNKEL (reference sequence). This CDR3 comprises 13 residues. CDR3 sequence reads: CASSPSGIYEQYF.

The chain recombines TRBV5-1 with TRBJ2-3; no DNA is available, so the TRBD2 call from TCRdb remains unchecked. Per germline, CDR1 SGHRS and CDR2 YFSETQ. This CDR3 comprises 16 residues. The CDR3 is CASSSNSGRGTDTQYF.

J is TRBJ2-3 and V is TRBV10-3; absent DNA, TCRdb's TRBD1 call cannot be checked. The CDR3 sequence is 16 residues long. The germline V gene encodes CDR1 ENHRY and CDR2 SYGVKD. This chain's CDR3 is CAISEGPGLAADTQYF.

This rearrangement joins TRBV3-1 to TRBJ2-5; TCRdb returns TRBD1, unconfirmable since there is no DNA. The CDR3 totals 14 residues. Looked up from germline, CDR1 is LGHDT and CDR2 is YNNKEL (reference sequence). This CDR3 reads CASSQVGQRETQYF.

The CDR3 protein is CSAREASGRAYSEQFF. The chain employs TRBV20-1 and TRBJ2-1; no DNA is available, so the TRBD2 call from TCRdb remains unchecked. The CDR3 covers 16 residues. CDR1 is DFQATT, CDR2 SNEGSKA, per germline (reference sequence).

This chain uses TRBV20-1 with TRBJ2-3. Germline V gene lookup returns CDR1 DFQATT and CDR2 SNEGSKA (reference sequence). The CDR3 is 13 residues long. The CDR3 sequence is CSARDPYGSTQYF.

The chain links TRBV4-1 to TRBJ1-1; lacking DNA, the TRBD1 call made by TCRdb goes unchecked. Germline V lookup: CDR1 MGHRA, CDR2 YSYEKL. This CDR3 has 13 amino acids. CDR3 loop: CAIGTGQGGKAFF.

Here the CDR3 reads CAWSVAGYGQPQHF. The V gene is TRBV30, the J gene TRBJ1-5. The CDR3 runs 14 residues. Germline assignment: CDR1 GTSNPN and CDR2 SVGIG (reference sequence).

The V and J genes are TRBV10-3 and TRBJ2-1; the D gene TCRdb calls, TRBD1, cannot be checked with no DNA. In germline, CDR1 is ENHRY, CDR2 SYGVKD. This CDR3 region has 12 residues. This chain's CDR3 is CAISAQGNEQFF.

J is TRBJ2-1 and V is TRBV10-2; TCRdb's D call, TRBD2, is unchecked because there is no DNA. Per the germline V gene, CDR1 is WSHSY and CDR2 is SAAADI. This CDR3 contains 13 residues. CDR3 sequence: CASSRGGYNEQFF.

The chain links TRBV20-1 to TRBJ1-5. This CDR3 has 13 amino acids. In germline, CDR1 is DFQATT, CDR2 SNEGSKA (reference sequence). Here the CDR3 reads CSASHQVDQPQHF.

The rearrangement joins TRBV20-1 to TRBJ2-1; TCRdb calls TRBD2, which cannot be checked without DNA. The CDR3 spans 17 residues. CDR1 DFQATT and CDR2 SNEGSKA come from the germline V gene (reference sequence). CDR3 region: CSARDVKASGRANEQFF.

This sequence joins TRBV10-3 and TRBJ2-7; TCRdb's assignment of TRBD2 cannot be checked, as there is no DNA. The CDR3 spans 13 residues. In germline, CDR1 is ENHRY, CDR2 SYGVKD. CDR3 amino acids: CAISEGEGSEQYF.

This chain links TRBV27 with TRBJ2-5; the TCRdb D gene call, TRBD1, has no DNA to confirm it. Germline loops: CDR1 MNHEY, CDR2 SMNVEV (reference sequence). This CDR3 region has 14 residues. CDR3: CASSFTGPQETQYF.

The CDR3 here is CATQGGMNTEAFF. This chain joins TRBV7-8 and TRBJ1-1; the D call of TRBD1 rests on TCRdb alone, since no DNA is present to check it. The CDR3 is made up of 13 amino acids. CDR1 SGHVS and CDR2 FQNEAQ come from the germline V gene.

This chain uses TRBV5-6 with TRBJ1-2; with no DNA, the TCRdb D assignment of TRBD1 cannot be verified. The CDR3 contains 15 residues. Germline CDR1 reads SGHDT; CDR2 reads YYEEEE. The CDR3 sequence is CASSLTPGQGNGYTF.

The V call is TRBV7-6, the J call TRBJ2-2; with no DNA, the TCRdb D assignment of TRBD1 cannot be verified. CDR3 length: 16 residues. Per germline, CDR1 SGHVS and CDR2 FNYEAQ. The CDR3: CASSLAGTGYTGELFF.